The 26 T cell receptor beta chains below all came from one sample that was sequenced in a study of Ad26.COV2.S vaccination and SARS-CoV-2 variants. Sequencing used immunoSEQ multiplex PCR; TCRdb keeps in-frame clones, though not all of them. This table holds around 340,000 clones, 88% found once. Treatment indicated: around 19 received Ad26.COV2.S at low or high dose, single or two shots; roughly 5 received placebo; per-sample allocation not given. Specimens were obtained on day 63 following the first vaccine or placebo injection. The material was peripheral blood, obtained in a trial of Ad26.COV2.S vaccine versus placebo. These TCRs come from a person between 18 and 65 years old who received the Ad26.COV2.S COVID-19 vaccine or a placebo.

This chain joins TRBV6-4 and TRBJ1-6; D may be TRBD1 (5 bases). The germline CDR1 and CDR2 sequences are MRHNA and SNTAGT. V lost 8 bases to trimming and J lost 7 bases, with 18 bases between them. CDR3 length: 15 residues. The CDR3 sequence: CASRPGRGGNSPLHF. For the CDR3, the DNA is TGTGCCAGCCGCCCGGGGAGGGGCGGGAATTCACCCCTCCACTTT.

The chain is built from TRBV11-2 and TRBJ1-1; D remains ambiguous. The V gene lost 6 bases and the J gene lost 0 bases, with 14 bases spanning the gap. Per the germline V gene, CDR1 is SGHAT and CDR2 is FQNNGV. This CDR3 has 15 amino acids. CDR3 sequence reads: CASSSLNTVNTEAFF. In nucleotides, the CDR3 is TGTGCCAGCAGTTCTCTCAATACAGTGAACACTGAAGCTTTCTTT.

Written as DNA, the CDR3 is TGTGCCAGCAGCTTAGGACAGGGTTGGGATGGCTACACCTTC. Translating gives CASSLGQGWDGYTF. The rearrangement uses TRBV7-3 and TRBJ1-2; 8 bases align to TRBD1. The CDR3 covers 14 residues. The germline V gene has CDR1 SGHTA and CDR2 FQGTGA. V was pared by 2 bases and J by 6 bases, with 5 bases of the junction left unmatched.

This chain connects TRBV9 to TRBJ2-5; D possibly corresponds to TRBD2 (6 bases). Trimming stripped 0 bases from V and 5 bases from J, with 17 bases between. The CDR3 length is 16 residues. Per germline, CDR1 SGDLS and CDR2 YYNGEE. For the CDR3, the DNA is TGTGCCAGCAGCGTAGTGGGGGGAGGCGGGTCGGAGACCCAGTACTTC. It specifies CASSVVGGGGSETQYF.

The rearrangement links TRBV10-1 to TRBJ2-1; 9 nucleotides match TRBD2. CDR3 length: 14 amino acids. After removal of 10 bases from V and 7 bases from J, the junction contained 11 bases not matched to a gene. Germline CDR1 and CDR2: WNHNN and SYGVQD (reference sequence). This chain's CDR3 is CAITAGGPGNEQFF. The CDR3 nucleotides are TGCGCCATAACGGCGGGAGGGCCAGGGAATGAGCAGTTCTTC.

This clone was picked up one time. The V and J genes are TRBV4-3 and TRBJ2-3; 7 nucleotides agree with TRBD1. Germline V gene lookup returns CDR1 LGHNA and CDR2 YSLEER. The V and J ends lost 3 bases and 2 bases, in that order; junction bases with no gene match: 5. The CDR3 is 15 residues long. CDR3 nucleotides: TGCGCCAGCAGCCACCGGGACAGAGACACAGATACGCAGTATTTT. Translated, it gives CASSHRDRDTDTQYF.

The V call is TRBV7-6, the J call TRBJ1-3; no reliable D call. V lost 5 bases and J lost 0, with 14 bases in between. There are 16 residues in the CDR3. Germline CDR1 reads SGHVS; CDR2 reads FNYEAQ. In DNA, the CDR3 is TGTGCCAGCAGCAAGGACGGACCCTCCTCTGGAAACACCATATATTTT. Amino acids: CASSKDGPSSGNTIYF. Full variable domain (outside the CDR3, taken from reference TRBV7-6 and TRBJ1-3): GAGVSQSPRYKVTKRGQDVALRCDPISGHVSLYWYRQALGQGPEFLTYFNYEAQQDKSGLPNDRFSAERPEGSISTLTIQRTEQRDSAMYRCASSKDGPSSGNTIYFGEGSWLTVV.

This sequence joins TRBV3-1 (or the pseudogene TRBV3-2) and TRBJ1-5; D possibly corresponds to TRBD1 (5 bases). V dropped 0 bases and J dropped 6 bases, with 15 bases sitting between them. The CDR3 has 16 amino acids. CDR1 is LGHDT and CDR2 is YNNKEL in the germline V gene (reference sequence). DNA for the CDR3: TGTGCCAGCAGCCAAGATCACGGGGGGGGAGGTCAGCCCCAGCATTTT. The encoded protein is CASSQDHGGGGQPQHF.

V gene TRBV28 combines with J gene TRBJ2-7; D not resolved. CDR1 and CDR2 (germline): MDHEN, SYDVKM. CDR3 size: 16 residues. Trimming took 3 bases from V and 0 from J, leaving 15 bases between them. CDR3 loop: CASSLQSGRSSYEQYF. The CDR3 nucleotides are TGTGCCAGCAGTTTGCAGTCGGGCAGGAGCTCCTACGAGCAGTACTTC.

The chain joins TRBV2 to TRBJ2-2; D is unresolved. V gave up 6 bases and J gave up 6 bases, with 5 bases separating them. This CDR3 contains 11 residues. Germline lookup yields CDR1 SNHLY and CDR2 FYNNEI. The CDR3 region is CASRRSGELFF. The CDR3 coding sequence is TGTGCCAGCAGGCGATCCGGGGAGCTGTTTTTT.

Concerning this clone itself: With a much larger clone just one base away, this may be a read error. The rearrangement joins TRBV6-4 to TRBJ2-3, with 8 bases matching TRBD2. V trimming: 0 bases; J trimming: 1 base; junction bases outside the gene matches: 0. Germline assignment: CDR1 MRHNA and CDR2 SNTAGT. The CDR3 length is 15 residues. The CDR3 coding sequence is TGTGCCAGCAGTGACTCTAGCGGGGGCACAGATACGCAGTATTTT. Protein sequence: CASSDSSGGTDTQYF.

This chain connects TRBV10-3 to TRBJ2-1; 7 bases map to TRBD1. The CDR3 has 16 residues. In germline, CDR1 is ENHRY, CDR2 SYGVKD. V shed 10 bases and J 0 bases; nucleotides not matched to a gene: 12. CDR3: CATLGDSSASYNEQFF. Here the CDR3 DNA reads TGTGCCACCTTGGGGGACAGCTCGGCCTCCTACAATGAGCAGTTCTTC.

J is TRBJ2-3 and V is TRBV5-1, with 8 nucleotides matching TRBD1. Germline CDR1 SGHRS, CDR2 YFSETQ. The CDR3 runs to 15 residues. V was pared by 3 bases and J by 6 bases, with 9 bases of the junction left unmatched. CDR3 protein: CASSSDRDPSDTQYF. The DNA of the CDR3 is TGCGCCAGCAGCTCGGACAGGGATCCGTCTGATACGCAGTATTTT.

Here the CDR3 reads CASSIEVQGARGANVLTF. The CDR3 DNA sequence: TGTGCCAGTAGTATTGAGGTGCAGGGGGCGCGAGGGGCCAACGTCCTGACTTTC. The chain is built from TRBV19 and TRBJ2-6, with TRBD1 identical over 8 bases. V lost 3 bases and J lost 4; bases outside the gene matches: 11. Germline lookup yields CDR1 LNHDA and CDR2 SQIVND (reference sequence). The CDR3 runs to 18 residues.

The rearrangement links TRBV6-6 to TRBJ2-5; the D gene is possibly TRBD1 (6 bases). V lost 7 bases and J 5 bases, leaving 17 bases between the germline ends. The germline gives CDR1 MNHNY, CDR2 SVGAGI (reference sequence). CDR3 size: 14 residues. The CDR3 sequence: CASTRVGGWETQYF. CDR3 sequence (DNA): TGTGCCAGCACCCGAGTTGGGGGCTGGGAGACCCAGTACTTC.

This chain links TRBV9 with TRBJ1-1; a weak D match, TRBD1 (6 bases). This CDR3 contains 16 residues. The V gene lost 3 bases and the J gene lost 5 bases, with 20 bases spanning the gap. Germline V lookup: CDR1 SGDLS, CDR2 YYNGEE. The CDR3 nucleotides read TGTGCCAGCAGCGAGCCGAGGAGGGGGAGTGATACTGAAGCTTTCTTT. Its translation: CASSEPRRGSDTEAFF.

The chain recombines TRBV6-5 with TRBJ2-6, with a weak D call TRBD1 (7 bases). The V and J ends lost 8 bases and 4 bases respectively, with 12 bases between them. In germline, CDR1 is MNHEY, CDR2 SVGAGI. The CDR3 length is 14 residues. As DNA, the CDR3 is TGTGCCAGCGGAGGGGGCGACGGGGCCAACGTCCTGACTTTC. This gives the protein CASGGGDGANVLTF.

The rearrangement joins TRBV30 to TRBJ1-2; maybe TRBD1 (6 bases). This CDR3 contains 14 residues. V lost 0 bases and J 3 bases, leaving 11 bases between the germline ends. The germline V gene encodes CDR1 GTSNPN and CDR2 SVGIG (reference sequence). CDR3 residues: CAWSVVPGDYGYTF. The DNA of the CDR3 is TGTGCCTGGAGTGTTGTCCCAGGGGACTATGGCTACACCTTC.

This chain uses TRBV9 with TRBJ1-2, with D perhaps TRBD1 (6 bases). Deletions cut 0 bases from V and 9 bases from J, with 15 bases between. The germline V gene has CDR1 SGDLS and CDR2 YYNGEE. The CDR3 runs to 14 residues. The CDR3 loop reads CASSVGPGENSYTF. The CDR3 DNA reads TGTGCCAGCAGCGTAGGGCCAGGGGAGAACAGCTACACCTTC.

The sample holds one count of this clone. The chain employs TRBV19 and TRBJ2-7, with D tentatively TRBD1 (6 bases). Trimming removed 1 base at V and 5 bases at J, with 12 bases between. The CDR3 is 14 residues long. Germline values: CDR1 LNHDA, CDR2 SQIVND (reference sequence). The CDR3 protein is CASSIAPGANEQYF. DNA of the CDR3: TGTGCCAGTAGTATAGCCCCAGGGGCCAACGAGCAGTACTTC.

The gene calls are TRBV15 and TRBJ2-5; D remains unclear. Germline V gene lookup returns CDR1 LNHNV and CDR2 YYDKDF (reference sequence). CDR3 length: 12 residues. Trimming cost V 3 bases and J 5 bases, with 7 bases left between them. The CDR3: CATSSLSETQYF. CDR3 sequence (DNA): TGTGCCACCAGCAGCCTCTCGGAGACCCAGTACTTC.

This clone was seen a handful of times. The chain uses TRBV7-8 and TRBJ2-5, with D hard to call. In germline, CDR1 is SGHVS, CDR2 FQNEAQ. The CDR3 is 15 amino acids. Trimming left V 5 bases short and J 4 bases short, with 17 bases between. The CDR3, as DNA: TGTGCCAGCAGCCCTACGGTCATGGCGCTAGAGACCCAGTACTTC. Translating it yields CASSPTVMALETQYF.

V and J are TRBV12-5 and TRBJ1-2, with 8 bases fitting TRBD1. The CDR3 covers 14 residues. Germline V lookup: CDR1 LGHNT, CDR2 FRNRAP. The junction had 3 bases not matched to a gene; V was cut back by 2 bases and J by 4 bases. The CDR3 here is CASGLQGAVYGYTF. The CDR3 DNA is TGTGCTAGTGGTTTGCAGGGGGCGGTCTATGGCTACACCTTC. The whole variable domain, filled in from reference TRBV12-5 and TRBJ1-2, reads DARVTQTPRHKVTEMGQEVTMRCQPILGHNTVFWYRQTMMQGLELLAYFRNRAPLDDSGMPKDRFSAEMPDATLATLKIQPSEPRDSAVYFCASGLQGAVYGYTFGSGTRLTVV.

The rearrangement uses TRBV11-1 and TRBJ2-2; no clear D gene. The CDR3 length is 12 residues. From germline, CDR1 is SGHAT and CDR2 FQDESV (reference sequence). V was clipped by 6 bases and J by 9 bases, with 11 bases between them. The CDR3 sequence is CASRAGSRELFF. For the CDR3, the DNA is TGTGCCAGCAGGGCCGGGTCCCGGGAGCTGTTTTTT.

The chain couples TRBV3-1 (or the pseudogene TRBV3-2) to TRBJ2-5, with no clear D. The germline gives CDR1 LGHDT, CDR2 YNNKEL (reference sequence). Trimming cost V 1 base and J 5 bases, with 5 bases left between them. This CDR3 has 12 amino acids. The CDR3 sequence is CASSQVDETQYF. CDR3 nucleotide sequence: TGTGCCAGCAGCCAAGTTGATGAGACCCAGTACTTC.

The J gene is TRBJ1-2, the V gene TRBV28, with 7 bases matching TRBD1. Germline trimming cut 7 bases from V and 2 bases from J; bases unmatched to any gene: 4. The CDR3 length is 13 residues. Germline loops: CDR1 MDHEN, CDR2 SYDVKM. The CDR3 nucleotides read TGTGCCAGCACTCCGGGACAGAACTATGGCTACACCTTC. Translation gives CASTPGQNYGYTF.